One sample yielded the 2 T cell receptor beta chains listed below, sequenced in a study of T cell responses to AZD1222 COVID-19 vaccine. TCRdb's table, derived via immunoSEQ multiplex PCR, lists solely in-frame clones and lacks some. The sample includes roughly 100,000 clones, 84% of them seen just once. The source material was peripheral blood, sampled on day 0 of AZD1222 vaccination. Source of these receptors: an adult in good health.

The chain links TRBV4-1 to TRBJ2-1; D uncertain. Germline-derived CDR1 and CDR2 are MGHRA and YSYEKL. Trimming left V 6 bases short and J 0 bases short, with 15 bases between. There are 16 residues in the CDR3. CDR3 nucleotides: TGCGCCAGCAGTCCCCCCGGCGTATACTCCTACAATGAGCAGTTCTTC. Its translation is CASSPPGVYSYNEQFF.

V usage is TRBV28 and J usage is TRBJ2-7; D is unclear. V shed 3 bases and J shed 2 bases, with 5 bases lying between them. In germline, CDR1 is MDHEN, CDR2 SYDVKM. This CDR3 region has 12 residues. The CDR3 protein is CASSFETYEQYF. The CDR3 coding sequence is TGTGCCAGCAGTTTTGAGACCTACGAGCAGTACTTC.